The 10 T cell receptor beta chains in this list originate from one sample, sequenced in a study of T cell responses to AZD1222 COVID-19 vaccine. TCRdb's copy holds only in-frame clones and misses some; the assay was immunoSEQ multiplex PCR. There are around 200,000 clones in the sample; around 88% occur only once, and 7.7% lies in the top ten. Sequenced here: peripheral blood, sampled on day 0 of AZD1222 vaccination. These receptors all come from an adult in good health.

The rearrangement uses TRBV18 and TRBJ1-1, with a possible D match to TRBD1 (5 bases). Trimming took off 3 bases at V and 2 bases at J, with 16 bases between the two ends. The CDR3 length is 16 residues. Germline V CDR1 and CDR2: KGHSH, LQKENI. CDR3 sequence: CASSPEGLRGNTEAFF. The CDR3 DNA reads TGTGCCAGCTCACCCGAGGGTTTGAGGGGCAACACTGAAGCTTTCTTT. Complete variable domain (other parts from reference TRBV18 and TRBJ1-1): NAGVMQNPRHLVRRRGQEARLRCSPMKGHSHVYWYRQLPEEGLKFMVYLQKENIIDESGMPKERFSAEFPKEGPSILRIQQVVRGDSAAYFCASSPEGLRGNTEAFFGQGTRLTVV.

CDR3 amino acids: CASSRGGLPYEQYF. The CDR3 bases are TGTGCCAGCAGCCGAGGGGGTCTACCCTACGAGCAGTACTTC. The V gene is TRBV11-2, the J gene TRBJ2-7; D may be TRBD1 (6 bases). CDR3 length equals 14 residues. Between the trimmed V and J ends, which lost 5 bases and 2 bases, there was a span of 13 bases. CDR1 is SGHAT and CDR2 is FQNNGV in the germline V gene.

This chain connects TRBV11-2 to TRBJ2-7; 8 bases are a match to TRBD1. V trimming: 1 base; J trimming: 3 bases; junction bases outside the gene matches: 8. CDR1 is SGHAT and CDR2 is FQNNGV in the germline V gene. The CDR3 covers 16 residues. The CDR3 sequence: CASSLVGSGGRYEQYF. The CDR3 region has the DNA TGTGCCAGCAGCTTAGTAGGGTCAGGGGGCCGCTACGAGCAGTACTTC. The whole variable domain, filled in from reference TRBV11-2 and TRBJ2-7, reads EAGVAQSPRYKIIEKRQSVAFWCNPISGHATLYWYQQILGQGPKLLIQFQNNGVVDDSQLPKDRFSAERLKGVDSTLKIQPAKLEDSAVYLCASSLVGSGGRYEQYFGPGTRLTVT.

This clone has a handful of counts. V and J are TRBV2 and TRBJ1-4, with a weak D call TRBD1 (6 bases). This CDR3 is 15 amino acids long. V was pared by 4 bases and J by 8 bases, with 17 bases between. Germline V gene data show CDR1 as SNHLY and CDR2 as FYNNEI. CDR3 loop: CASSGGQHSREKLFF. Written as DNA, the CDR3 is TGTGCCAGCAGTGGAGGACAGCACTCACGGGAAAAACTGTTTTTT. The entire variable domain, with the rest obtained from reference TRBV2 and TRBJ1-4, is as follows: EPEVTQTPSHQVTQMGQEVILRCVPISNHLYFYWYRQILGQKVEFLVSFYNNEISEKSEIFDDQFSVERPDGSNFTLKIRSTKLEDSAMYFCASSGGQHSREKLFFGSGTQLSVL.

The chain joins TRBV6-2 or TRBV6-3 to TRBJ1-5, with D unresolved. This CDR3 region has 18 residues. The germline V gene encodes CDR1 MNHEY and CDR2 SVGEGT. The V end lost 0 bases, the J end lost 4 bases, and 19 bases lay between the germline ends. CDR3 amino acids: CASSYSYLGEGDNQPQHF. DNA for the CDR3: TGTGCCAGCAGTTACTCCTACCTTGGGGAAGGAGATAATCAGCCCCAGCATTTT.

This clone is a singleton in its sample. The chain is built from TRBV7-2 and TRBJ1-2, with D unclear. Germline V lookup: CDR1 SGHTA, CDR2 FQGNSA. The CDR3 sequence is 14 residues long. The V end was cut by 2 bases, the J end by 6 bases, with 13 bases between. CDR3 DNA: TGTGCCAGCAGCTTACTATTCCAGGCAAATGGCTACACCTTC. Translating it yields CASSLLFQANGYTF.

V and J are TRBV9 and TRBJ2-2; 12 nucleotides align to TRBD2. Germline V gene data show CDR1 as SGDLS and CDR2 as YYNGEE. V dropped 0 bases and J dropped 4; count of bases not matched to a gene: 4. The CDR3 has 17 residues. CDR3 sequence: CASSVGLAGGRTGELFF. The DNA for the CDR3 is TGTGCCAGCAGCGTAGGCCTAGCGGGGGGGCGCACCGGGGAGCTGTTTTTT.

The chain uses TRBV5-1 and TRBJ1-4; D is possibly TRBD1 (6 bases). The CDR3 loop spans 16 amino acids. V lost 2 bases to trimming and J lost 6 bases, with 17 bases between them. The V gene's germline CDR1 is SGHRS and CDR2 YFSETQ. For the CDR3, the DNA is TGCGCCAGCAGCTTTGAAACAGGGAAGGGGTATGAAAAACTGTTTTTT. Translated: CASSFETGKGYEKLFF.

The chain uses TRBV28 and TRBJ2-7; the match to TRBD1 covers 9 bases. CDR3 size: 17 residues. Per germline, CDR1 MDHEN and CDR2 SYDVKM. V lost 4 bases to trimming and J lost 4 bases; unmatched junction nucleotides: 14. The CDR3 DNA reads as TGTGCCAGCAGTTCTCTCACCGCCGGGACAGGGATGTACGAGCAGTACTTC. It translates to CASSSLTAGTGMYEQYF.

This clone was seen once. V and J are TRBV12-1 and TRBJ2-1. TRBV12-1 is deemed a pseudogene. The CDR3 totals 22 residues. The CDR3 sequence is CASSYHFGIDRPGGLGGNEQFF. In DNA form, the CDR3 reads TGTGCCAGCAGCTATCACTTCGGGATAGACAGGCCCGGGGGACTGGGGGGAAATGAGCAGTTCTTC.